This T cell receptor beta chain was captured by sequencing in a study of CD8+ T cells in alopecia areata. Background on the study: In an open-label trial, patients got 5 to 10 mg tofacitinib twice daily. Dosing with tofacitinib proceeded for 6 to 18 months, followed by 6 months off drug. Study-wide findings and caveats: Lesional scalp displayed greater clonality than normal scalp, most notably in alopecia totalis/universalis.

Germline-derived CDR1 and CDR2 are MNHEY and SVGAGI. Trimming at V came to 4 bases and at J to 0 bases, leaving 4 bases not matched to a gene. The CDR3 is 15 amino acids. After isolation, RNA underwent reverse transcription to generate cDNA as the sequencing template. Profiling relied on immunoSEQ multiplex PCR, and the TCRdb table lists in-frame clones only, not all of them. The repertoire holds about 180,000 clones, with around 64% as singletons. A remark on this clone: Antigen: not known.

The receptor was isolated from a human donor with alopecia areata. The chain is built from TRBV6-5 and TRBJ2-7; 9 bases agree with TRBD2. Sequencing was performed on CD8+ T cells sorted from blood, taken at week 0. As DNA, the CDR3 is TGTGCCAGCAGTTTTAGCGGGGGACACTCCTACGAGCAGTACTTC. As protein: CASSFSGGHSYEQYF.